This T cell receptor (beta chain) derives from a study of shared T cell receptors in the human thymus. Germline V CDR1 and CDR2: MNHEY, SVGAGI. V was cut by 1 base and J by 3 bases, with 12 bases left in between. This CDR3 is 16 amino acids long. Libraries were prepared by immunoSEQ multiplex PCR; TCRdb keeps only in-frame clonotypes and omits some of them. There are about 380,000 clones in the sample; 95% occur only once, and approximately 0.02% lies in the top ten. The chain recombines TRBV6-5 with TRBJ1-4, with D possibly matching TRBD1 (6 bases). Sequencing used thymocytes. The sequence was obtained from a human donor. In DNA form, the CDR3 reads TGTGCCAGCAGTTACTGGAGGGGGGGCCCTAATGAAAAACTGTTTTTT. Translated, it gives CASSYWRGGPNEKLFF.